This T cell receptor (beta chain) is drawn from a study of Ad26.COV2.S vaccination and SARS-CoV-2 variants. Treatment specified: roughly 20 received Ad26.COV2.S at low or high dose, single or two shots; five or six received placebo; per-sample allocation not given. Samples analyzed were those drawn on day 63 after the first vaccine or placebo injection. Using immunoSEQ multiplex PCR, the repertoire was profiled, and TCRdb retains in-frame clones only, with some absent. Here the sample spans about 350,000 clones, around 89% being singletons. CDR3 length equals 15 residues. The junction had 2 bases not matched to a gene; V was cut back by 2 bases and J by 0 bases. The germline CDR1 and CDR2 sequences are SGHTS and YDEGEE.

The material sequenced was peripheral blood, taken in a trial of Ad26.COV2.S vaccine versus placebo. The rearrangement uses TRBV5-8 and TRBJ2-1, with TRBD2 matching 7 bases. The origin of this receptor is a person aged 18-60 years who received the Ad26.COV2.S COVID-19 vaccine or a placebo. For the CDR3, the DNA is TGTGCCAGCAGCTTCGGACTAGACTCCTACAATGAGCAGTTCTTC. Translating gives CASSFGLDSYNEQFF.